The present TCR beta chain was sequenced within a study of CD8 T cells in Susac syndrome. Findings and caveats of the study: Regarding the TCR sequencing and HLA analysis, the study admitted that a relatively small number of individuals were involved. Susac-specific public clones were found in total CD8+ and CD8+ TEMRA repertoires, numbering fewer than 20 and five, respectively.

With random hexamers, reverse transcription was performed on about 0.45 to 1 ug of RNA. TCRdb reprocessed the immunoSEQ multiplex PCR reads with MiXCR, giving one entry per CDR3 protein. The sample has around 80,000 distinct CDR3 sequences, approximately 93% seen once. About this clonotype itself: Its target is not known.

Germline V lookup: CDR1 LGHDT, CDR2 YNNKEL (reference sequence). This CDR3 is built from 12 residues. Trimming shortened V by 1 base and J by 4 bases, and 4 bases separated the two germline ends. This chain links TRBV3-1 with TRBJ2-5, with no clear D. This sequence originates from a human donor with Susac syndrome. Material for sequencing was CD8+ T cells from PBMCs. The CDR3 loop reads CASSQVRETQYF. The CDR3 DNA sequence: TGTGCCAGCAGCCAAGTTCGAGAGACCCAGTACTTC.